Described below is a single T cell receptor (beta chain) sequence and its context. Antigen unknown. Looked up from germline, CDR1 is SGHVS and CDR2 is FNYEAQ. The V end was cut by 5 bases, the J end by 8 bases, with 12 bases between. The CDR3 is made up of 12 amino acids. This sample was included in a study of OX40 agonist ivuxolimab in advanced cancers. Overall study context: Patients with prior anti-PD-1, anti-PD-L1 or anti-CTLA-4 therapy were eligible; approximately 40% had some.

Measured with immunoSEQ multiplex PCR; TCRdb has only the in-frame clones, and not every one. The sample has 15,000 to 20,000 clones, around 93% seen once. General study points: CD4+ and CD8+ blood T cells expanded clonally by week 6 at 0.1 to 3.0 mg/kg.

This clonotype was obtained from an adult with an advanced solid tumor such as melanoma, head and neck, liver or kidney cancer. The chain uses TRBV7-6 and TRBJ1-2, with a weak D call TRBD1 (5 bases). The sample in question was CD4+ or CD8+ T cells sorted from blood, obtained in a trial of the OX40 agonist ivuxolimab. The DNA of the CDR3 is TGTGCCAGCAGCCCACAGGAGTGGGGCTACACCTTC. Protein sequence: CASSPQEWGYTF.